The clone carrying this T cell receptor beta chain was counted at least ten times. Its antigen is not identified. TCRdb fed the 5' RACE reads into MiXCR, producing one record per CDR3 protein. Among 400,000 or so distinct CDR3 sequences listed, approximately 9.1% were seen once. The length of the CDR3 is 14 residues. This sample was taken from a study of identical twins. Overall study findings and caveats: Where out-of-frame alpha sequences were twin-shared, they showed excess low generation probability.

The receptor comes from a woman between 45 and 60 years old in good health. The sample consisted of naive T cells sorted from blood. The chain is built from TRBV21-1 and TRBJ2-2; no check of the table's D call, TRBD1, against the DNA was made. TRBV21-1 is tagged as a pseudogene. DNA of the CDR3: TGTGCCAGCAGCTCAACGCGCCACACCGGGGAGCTGTTTTTT. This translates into CASSSTRHTGELFF.